Following are 18 T cell receptor beta chains from one sample sequenced in a study of blood T cell repertoires in COVID-19. Using immunoSEQ multiplex PCR, the repertoire was profiled, and TCRdb retains in-frame clones only, with some absent. The repertoire has 250,000 or so clones, about 80% of them found once; the top ten carry around 2%. What was sequenced was peripheral blood. These receptors all come from a woman at least 80 years old with acute or convalescent COVID-19.

CDR3 nucleotide sequence: TGTGCCAGCAGTTTAGACTACCGAGCCGGGGAGCTGTTTTTT. Encoded protein: CASSLDYRAGELFF. The chain recombines TRBV28 with TRBJ2-2, with D tentatively TRBD2 (5 bases). The CDR3 loop spans 14 amino acids. Germline V lookup: CDR1 MDHEN, CDR2 SYDVKM. Deletions cut 2 bases from V and 6 bases from J, with 10 bases between.

The chain is built from TRBV5-6 and TRBJ2-7, with D possibly matching TRBD2 (6 bases). This CDR3 region has 13 residues. CDR1 is SGHDT and CDR2 is YYEEEE in the germline V gene. V was clipped by 4 bases and J by 1 base, with 9 bases between them. The CDR3: CASSRGLSYEQYF. DNA for the CDR3: TGTGCCAGCAGCAGGGGACTTTCCTACGAGCAGTACTTC.

The gene calls are TRBV27 and TRBJ2-1; TRBD2 agrees at 11 bases. Germline lookup yields CDR1 MNHEY and CDR2 SMNVEV (reference sequence). The V segment lost 3 bases and the J segment 14 bases; nucleotides outside the gene matches: 9. The CDR3 spans 14 residues. CDR3 in DNA: TGTGCCAGCAGTTTCCGACTAGCGGGGTCGCCGGAGTTCTTC. Translated, it gives CASSFRLAGSPEFF.

This clone has just one count. The genes are TRBV5-1 and TRBJ1-2; TRBD1 agrees at 7 bases. The CDR3 covers 16 residues. From germline, CDR1 is SGHRS and CDR2 YFSETQ. J was trimmed by 0 bases and V by 0 bases; bases with no gene match: 5. The CDR3 DNA follows: TGCGCCAGCAGCTTGGCCGGGACAGCAGCTAACTATGGCTACACCTTC. Its translation is CASSLAGTAANYGYTF.

The rearrangement joins TRBV7-3 to TRBJ1-3; TRBD1 aligns across 11 bases. Germline CDR1 is SGHTA and CDR2 is FQGTGA. CDR3 length: 16 residues. V trimming: 0 bases; J trimming: 8 bases; junction bases outside the gene matches: 6. The CDR3 nucleotides read TGTGCCAGCAGCTTAACGGCCGGGACAGGGGGAGACACCATATATTTT. Amino acid sequence: CASSLTAGTGGDTIYF.

CDR3 in amino acids: CASRGGNQPQHF. CDR3 DNA sequence: TGTGCCAGCAGGGGCGGCAATCAGCCCCAGCATTTT. The V call is TRBV27, the J call TRBJ1-5; D not certain. This CDR3 contains 12 residues. V was trimmed by 6 bases and J by 2 bases, leaving 5 bases between them. Germline CDR1 MNHEY, CDR2 SMNVEV (reference sequence).

The chain carries TRBV6-6 and TRBJ2-7; the match to TRBD2 covers 8 bases. The CDR3 consists of 14 residues. Germline V lookup: CDR1 MNHNY, CDR2 SVGAGI (reference sequence). V lost 2 bases to trimming and J lost 5 bases; unmatched junction nucleotides: 5. The CDR3 loop is CASSYQSGGHEQYF. The CDR3, as DNA: TGTGCCAGCAGTTACCAAAGCGGGGGTCACGAGCAGTACTTC.

This clone was observed a handful of times. The chain uses TRBV7-9 and TRBJ1-2; TRBD1 matches 10 bases. V shed 4 bases and J 8 bases; nucleotides not matched to a gene: 19. The CDR3 covers 18 residues. The germline V gene has CDR1 SEHNR and CDR2 FQNEAQ (reference sequence). This CDR3 reads CASSSRDRGTGLSGGYTF. The DNA for the CDR3 is TGTGCCAGCAGCTCCCGGGACAGGGGTACAGGGCTCTCTGGAGGCTACACCTTC.

This clone appeared once. This chain uses TRBV18 with TRBJ2-7, with a possible D match to TRBD1 (5 bases). Between the trimmed V and J ends, which lost 5 bases and 2 bases, there was a span of 7 bases. CDR3 length: 12 residues. Germline CDR1 reads KGHSH; CDR2 reads LQKENI. The CDR3 loop is CASSSDTYEQYF. Here the CDR3 DNA reads TGTGCCAGCTCATCGGACACCTACGAGCAGTACTTC.

This sequence joins TRBV21-1 and TRBJ1-5; TRBD1 is the table's D call and was not checked against the DNA. TRBV21-1 constitutes a pseudogene. The CDR3 is 15 residues long. CDR3 sequence (DNA): TGTGCCAGCAGCAACCGGGACAGGGTAAATCAGCCCCAGCATTTT. This gives the protein CASSNRDRVNQPQHF.

The chain has TRBV6-5 and TRBJ2-1; 10 nucleotides align to TRBD2. The junction had 6 bases not matched to a gene; V was cut back by 0 bases and J by 7 bases. This CDR3 region has 16 residues. Germline CDR1 MNHEY, CDR2 SVGAGI. CDR3 in amino acids: CASSYSMASGSNEQFF. CDR3 in DNA: TGTGCCAGCAGTTACTCGATGGCTAGCGGGAGTAATGAGCAGTTCTTC.

The chain employs TRBV28 and TRBJ1-2; D remains unclear. This CDR3 is built from 13 residues. Germline CDR1 reads MDHEN; CDR2 reads SYDVKM. V lost 5 bases and J 1 base, leaving 8 bases between the germline ends. The CDR3 loop reads CASSPNRNYGYTF. As DNA, the CDR3 is TGTGCCAGCAGTCCTAATCGTAACTATGGCTACACCTTC.

This chain links TRBV4-3 with TRBJ2-7; TRBD1 aligns across 9 bases. The ends lost 4 bases at V and 4 bases at J; junction bases unmatched: 8. Germline values: CDR1 LGHNA, CDR2 YSLEER. The CDR3 is 15 residues long. The CDR3 protein is CASSRLGTGIYEQYF. The CDR3 DNA reads TGCGCCAGCAGCCGCCTTGGGACAGGGATTTACGAGCAGTACTTC.

The chain uses TRBV7-2 and TRBJ2-5; TRBD2 is a possible D gene (5 bases). CDR1 is SGHTA, CDR2 FQGNSA, per germline. The CDR3 covers 15 residues. V lost 5 bases and J lost 0, with 13 bases in between. CDR3 coding DNA: TGTGCCAGCAGCCGGAGGCAGCAGTACCAAGAGACCCAGTACTTC. This codes for CASSRRQQYQETQYF.

The chain has TRBV4-1 and TRBJ2-5; TRBD1 might be the D (6 bases). Trimming shortened V by 1 base and J by 2 bases, and 11 bases separated the two germline ends. In germline, CDR1 is MGHRA, CDR2 YSYEKL. The CDR3 extends over 15 amino acids. This CDR3 reads CASSQGWDTQETQYF. CDR3 coding DNA: TGCGCCAGCAGCCAAGGTTGGGACACACAAGAGACCCAGTACTTC.

The chain combines TRBV28 with TRBJ2-3, with 8 bases that match TRBD2. Germline assignment: CDR1 MDHEN and CDR2 SYDVKM. The ends lost 8 bases at V and 0 bases at J; junction bases unmatched: 4. This CDR3 region has 14 residues. The CDR3 reads CASQTSGSTDTQYF. CDR3 sequence (DNA): TGTGCCAGCCAAACTAGCGGAAGCACAGATACGCAGTATTTT.

This clone has a single count. This chain links TRBV28 with TRBJ1-4; 7 bases align to TRBD1. The CDR3 runs to 17 residues. V lost 6 bases, J lost 4 bases, and 14 bases stayed unmatched. The germline gives CDR1 MDHEN, CDR2 SYDVKM. The CDR3 protein is CASSLTGDSAHNEKLFF. The CDR3, as DNA: TGTGCCAGCAGCCTAACAGGGGACAGCGCACATAATGAAAAACTGTTTTTT.

This chain joins TRBV5-6 and TRBJ2-3; TRBD1 agrees at 7 bases. V lost 4 bases and J lost 3; bases outside the gene matches: 5. Germline V gives CDR1 SGHDT, CDR2 YYEEEE. This CDR3 is 14 amino acids long. DNA of the CDR3: TGTGCCAGCAGCCCCGACAGGGTAACAGATACGCAGTATTTT. Its translation: CASSPDRVTDTQYF.